Below are 17 T cell receptor beta chains sequenced from a single sample in a study of tumor-infiltrating lymphocytes in primary liver carcinoma. Co-extraction yielded RNA and DNA from roughly 20-30 mg of unsorted bulk tissue. Researchers generated TCR beta cDNA from approximately 500 ng of total RNA, relying on a constant-region primer. Modified slightly, ARM-PCR produced TCR beta libraries over three nested multiplex PCR rounds. Each of the first two PCR rounds ran nine to ten cycles with TRBV1-TRBV30 forward and C-beta reverse primers. TCRdb re-derived calls from the multiplex PCR reads in MiXCR, one entry per CDR3 protein. The table shows fewer than 200,000 distinct CDR3 sequences, with over 80% occurring only once. What was sequenced was tumor tissue from primary liver carcinoma. The source of these receptors is a man aged 40-50 years with primary liver carcinoma and hepatitis B virus infection.

The J gene is TRBJ2-1, the V gene TRBV29-1, with D hard to call. The germline CDR1 and CDR2 sequences are SQVTM and ANQGSEA. Trimming stripped 7 bases from V and 4 bases from J, with 14 bases between. The CDR3 is made up of 13 amino acids. The CDR3 DNA reads as TGCAGCGCTGTGACACGTGGATACAATGAGCAGTTCTTC. It is translated as CSAVTRGYNEQFF.

On this clonotype: The junction differs from germline at one of its ends, possibly a read error. The rearrangement links TRBV7-9 to TRBJ2-5, with a possible D match to TRBD1 (6 bases). The CDR3 has 14 amino acids. Germline V gene data show CDR1 as SEHNR and CDR2 as FQNEAQ (reference sequence). The CDR3 reads CACSLSRGVETQYF. The CDR3 nucleotides read TGTGCCTGCAGCTTATCCAGGGGAGTAGAGACCCAGTACTTC.

A remark on this clonotype: The conserved phenylalanine or tryptophan normally closing the CDR3 is absent here, so this likely arose from a read error. The rearrangement links TRBV28 to TRBJ2-7, with a possible D match to TRBD2 (5 bases). The CDR3 is 16 amino acids. Trimming took 2 bases from V and 2 from J, leaving 16 bases between them. Germline CDR1 is MDHEN and CDR2 is SYDVKM. DNA for the CDR3: TGTGCCAGCAGTTTACCTAACTCGGGGTCCCCCTACGAGCAGTACTTA. It translates to CASSLPNSGSPYEQYL.

This clonotype has more than one count but fewer than ten. Compared with germline, one end of the junction differs, possibly owing to a read error. This chain links TRBV12-3 or TRBV12-4 with TRBJ2-7; 13 bases are shared with TRBD2. The CDR3 consists of 16 residues. CDR3: CASSSGTSGNGYEQYF. CDR3 DNA: TGTGCCAGCAGTTCCGGGACTAGCGGGAATGGTTACGAGCAATACTTC.

This chain connects TRBV11-2 to TRBJ2-6; possible D gene TRBD2, 5 bases. CDR1 is SGHAT and CDR2 is FQNNGV in the germline V gene. The CDR3 length is 15 residues. CDR3 residues: CIIQRTRSGANVLTF. CDR3 sequence (DNA): TGTATCATCCAGCGGACGCGCTCTGGGGCCAACGTCCTGACTTTC.

Note on this clonotype: Since no conserved phenylalanine or tryptophan closes the CDR3, a read error is the likely cause. V is TRBV6-5 and J is TRBJ1-1, with D possibly TRBD1 on 6 matching bases. This CDR3 is 12 amino acids long. From germline, CDR1 is MNHEY and CDR2 SVGAGI. CDR3 amino acids: CVSSGTHTEAFY. DNA for the CDR3: TGTGTCAGCAGTGGGACACACACTGAAGCTTTCTAT.

Of note for this clonotype: The germline gene is not matched at one end of the junction; a read error may be the cause. The CDR3 here is CVSRKGTVPMNTEAFF. The CDR3 DNA reads as TGTGTCAGCAGGAAAGGGACAGTCCCAATGAACACTGAAGCCTTCTTT. The J gene is TRBJ1-1, the V gene TRBV6-1; 7 nucleotides align to TRBD1. The CDR3 has 16 amino acids. Germline V gene data show CDR1 as MNHNS and CDR2 as SASEGT.

A note on this clonotype: Mismatch with germline at one junction end may stem from a read error. The J gene is TRBJ2-1, the V gene TRBV12-3 or TRBV12-4; D not resolved. The CDR3 sequence is 13 residues long. The CDR3, as DNA: TGTGCCAGCACTTTTGGCAGAGACAATGAGCAGTTATTC. Its translation: CASTFGRDNEQLF.

For this clonotype: One junction end does not reproduce the germline sequence, and a read error may be involved. V gene TRBV4-3 combines with J gene TRBJ2-5; 12 nucleotides match TRBD2. The CDR3 length is 17 residues. CDR1 LGHNA and CDR2 YSLEER come from the germline V gene. CDR3 in amino acids: CAISQAASGGALETQYF. CDR3 coding DNA: TGCGCCATCAGCCAAGCGGCTAGCGGGGGGGCCCTGGAGACCCAGTACTTC.

The chain employs TRBV12-3 or TRBV12-4 and TRBJ2-3; D gene uncertain. This CDR3 region has 16 residues. Trimming removed 6 bases at V and 0 bases at J, with 16 bases between. The CDR3 region is CASSRRNSGSTDTQYF. The CDR3 DNA reads as TGTGCCAGCAGCCGTCGGAATAGTGGGAGCACAGATACGCAGTATTTT.

To note about this clonotype: Compared with germline, one end of the junction differs, possibly owing to a read error. The chain joins TRBV7-8 to TRBJ1-1; D perhaps matches TRBD1 (5 bases). Germline values: CDR1 SGHVS, CDR2 FQNEAQ. This CDR3 region has 14 residues. The CDR3 loop is CASCLDVGGTEAFF. The CDR3 DNA follows: TGTGCCAGCTGCTTAGATGTAGGAGGGACTGAAGCTTTCTTC.

This clonotype came up many times. J is TRBJ1-2 and V is TRBV24-1; 7 bases are shared with TRBD1. Germline trimming cut 7 bases from V and 6 bases from J; bases unmatched to any gene: 16. The CDR3 contains 16 residues. The germline CDR1 and CDR2 sequences are KGHDR and SFDVKD. CDR3 bases: TGTGCCACCAGCCCCGATTCCGGGACAGACGCCAATGGCTACACCTTC. This codes for CATSPDSGTDANGYTF.

Of note for this clonotype: A junction boundary mismatches the germline segment, possibly from a read error. The chain combines TRBV29-1 with TRBJ2-2, with D possibly matching TRBD2 (6 bases). Germline values: CDR1 SQVTM, CDR2 ANQGSEA. The CDR3 is 14 residues long. The CDR3: CSVLGPGLTWELFF. The CDR3 DNA reads TGCAGTGTCCTCGGTCCGGGACTCACCTGGGAGCTGTTTTTT.

With respect to this clonotype: Relative to the germline gene, one junction end is altered; a read error may explain this. As DNA, the CDR3 is TGCAACGGCATACGTGGGACGGGAGAGACCCATTACTTC. This codes for CNGIRGTGETHYF. The chain recombines TRBV29-1 with TRBJ2-5; D is perhaps TRBD2 (6 bases). The CDR3 consists of 13 residues. CDR1 is SQVTM and CDR2 is ANQGSEA in the germline V gene. Combining the CDR3 with reference TRBV29-1 and TRBJ2-5 gives the whole variable domain SAVISQKPSRDICQRGTSLTIQCQVDSQVTMMFWYRQQPGQSLTLIATANQGSEATYESGFVIDKFPISRPNLTFSTLTVSNMSPEDSSIYLCNGIRGTGETHYFGPGTRLLVL.

This clonotype was counted many times. This sequence joins TRBV12-3 or TRBV12-4 and TRBJ1-3; 9 positions match TRBD1. J gave up 2 bases and V 10 bases, and 6 bases lay outside the gene matches. The CDR3 covers 14 residues. The CDR3 bases are TGTGCCACCCACAGGGGGCTCCCTGGAAACACCATATATTTT. Translated: CATHRGLPGNTIYF.

The rearrangement uses TRBV5-4 and TRBJ2-5; D is ambiguous. This CDR3 is 14 amino acids long. CDR1 is SGHNT, CDR2 YYREEE, per germline (reference sequence). V lost 6 bases to trimming and J lost 5 bases, with 17 bases between them. The CDR3 loop is CASNPARVGETQYF. The DNA of the CDR3 is TGTGCCAGCAACCCGGCACGGGTGGGGGAGACCCAGTACTTC.

The chain links TRBV7-2 to TRBJ2-7; TRBD2 agrees at 12 bases. J lost 9 bases, V lost 4 bases, and 16 bases had no gene match. Germline V gives CDR1 SGHTA, CDR2 FQGNSA. The CDR3 is made up of 17 amino acids. For the CDR3, the DNA is TGTGCCAGCAGCTCCCGGACTAGCGGGAAGAGCTCCTACTTGCAGTACTTC. This translates into CASSSRTSGKSSYLQYF.